The 8 T cell receptor beta chains below were found in one sample sequenced in a study of blood T cell repertoires in COVID-19. The protocol was immunoSEQ multiplex PCR, while the TCRdb copy is restricted to in-frame clones and leaves out a portion. The table shows hundreds of thousands of clones, with more than 75% occurring only once. The sample comprised PBMCs or T cells enriched from blood (not recorded which). The receptors originated from a woman aged 25 to 39 who had recovered from COVID-19.

The sample holds a few counts of this clone. In DNA form, the CDR3 reads TGTGCCTGGAGGACAGGGACCAAAACCGGGGAGCTGTTTTTT. Translated, it gives CAWRTGTKTGELFF. The rearrangement uses TRBV30 and TRBJ2-2, with 7 bases that match TRBD1. Per germline, CDR1 GTSNPN and CDR2 SVGIG (reference sequence). This CDR3 contains 14 residues. V shed 3 bases, J shed 5 bases, and the junction held 6 bases outside the gene matches.

V usage is TRBV3-1 (or the pseudogene TRBV3-2) and J usage is TRBJ2-1, with D perhaps TRBD2 (7 bases). Germline CDR1 and CDR2: LGHDT and YNNKEL (reference sequence). The germline V and J ends were trimmed by 4 bases and 6 bases, with 16 bases remaining between them. The CDR3 consists of 15 residues. The CDR3 loop reads CASSLLRGAGNEQFF. The CDR3 nucleotides are TGTGCCAGCAGCCTTCTTCGGGGGGCGGGCAATGAGCAGTTCTTC.

The chain employs TRBV27 and TRBJ1-3, with D perhaps TRBD1 (6 bases). Germline CDR1 and CDR2: MNHEY and SMNVEV (reference sequence). The germline V and J ends were trimmed by 5 bases and 0 bases, with 8 bases remaining between them. The length of the CDR3 is 14 residues. The chain's CDR3 is CASSMTGSGNTIYF. In nucleotides, the CDR3 is TGTGCCAGCAGTATGACAGGCTCTGGAAACACCATATATTTT.

This clone was seen a handful of times. The V gene is TRBV19, the J gene TRBJ1-3; D is uncertain. The ends were cut back, 7 bases at V and 0 bases at J, with 10 bases in the middle. The CDR3 has 14 amino acids. Germline V gives CDR1 LNHDA, CDR2 SQIVND (reference sequence). CDR3 sequence (DNA): TGTGCCAGTACGATGCAGATCTCTGGAAACACCATATATTTT. Translating it yields CASTMQISGNTIYF.

The chain recombines TRBV19 with TRBJ1-6, with D perhaps matching TRBD1 (5 bases). Germline values: CDR1 LNHDA, CDR2 SQIVND (reference sequence). The CDR3 has 16 residues. V was cut by 7 bases and J by 0 bases, with 13 bases left in between. CDR3 protein: CASKKGPSSYNSPLHF. CDR3 DNA sequence: TGTGCCAGTAAAAAGGGGCCAAGCTCCTATAATTCACCCCTCCACTTT. Filled out from reference TRBV19 and TRBJ1-6, the complete variable domain reads DGGITQSPKYLFRKEGQNVTLSCEQNLNHDAMYWYRQDPGQGLRLIYYSQIVNDFQKGDIAEGYSVSREKKESFPLTVTSAQKNPTAFYLCASKKGPSSYNSPLHFGNGTRLTVT.

The rearrangement uses TRBV18 and TRBJ1-6; D perhaps matches TRBD1 (6 bases). This CDR3 region has 14 residues. From germline, CDR1 is KGHSH and CDR2 LQKENI. The germline V and J ends were trimmed by 8 bases and 5 bases, with 13 bases remaining between them. The CDR3 is CASTEQGDNSPLHF. As DNA, the CDR3 is TGTGCCAGCACAGAACAGGGCGATAATTCACCCCTCCACTTT.

The CDR3 sequence: CASSPEQFNQPQHF. The CDR3 bases are TGTGCCAGCTCACCGGAACAGTTCAATCAGCCCCAGCATTTT. V is TRBV18 and J is TRBJ1-5, with D unclear. Germline V gene sequence: CDR1 KGHSH, CDR2 LQKENI. The CDR3 has 14 amino acids. Trimming removed 3 bases at V and 3 bases at J, with 9 bases between.

The V call is TRBV13, the J call TRBJ2-1; 8 nucleotides align to TRBD2. Per germline, CDR1 PRHDT and CDR2 FYEKMQ (reference sequence). The V and J ends lost 4 bases and 5 bases, in that order; junction bases with no gene match: 13. The CDR3 sequence is 17 residues long. This CDR3 is CASSYRSGGVPDNEQFF. CDR3 coding DNA: TGTGCCAGCAGCTACCGCTCGGGGGGGGTCCCTGACAATGAGCAGTTCTTC.